A single sample is the source of the 32 T cell receptor beta chains below, sequenced in a study of T cell repertoires in cytomegalovirus infection. These receptors have no known antigen. MiXCR was run by TCRdb on the reads, yielding one entry per CDR3 protein. The data contain fewer than 1,000,000 distinct CDR3 sequences, approximately 31% of them singletons. Here the sequenced sample was cultured CD8+ T cells from PBMCs, taken from culture after CMV antigen stimulation. These receptors all stem from a human donor in good health (CMV status not recorded). Some clones in this sample may be carry-over from other donors' samples.

This clonotype was recorded only once. The chain couples TRBV6-1 to TRBJ2-7; D call uncertain. The CDR3 loop spans 18 amino acids. V was cut by 1 base and J by 1 base, with 20 bases left in between. CDR1 and CDR2 (germline): MNHNS, SASEGT. CDR3 sequence reads: CASSEGAETPVFSYEQYF. The CDR3 DNA follows: TGTGCCAGCAGTGAAGGCGCCGAGACACCCGTTTTTTCCTACGAGCAGTACTTC.

This chain links TRBV28 with TRBJ2-6; TRBD1 aligns across 8 bases. V lost 8 bases and J lost 5; bases outside the gene matches: 14. CDR1 and CDR2 (germline): MDHEN, SYDVKM. CDR3 length equals 17 residues. CDR3 sequence (DNA): TGTGCCAGCGGGGTGGACAGGGTCCTGTCGCGGGCCAACGTCCTGACTTTC. Translation gives CASGVDRVLSRANVLTF.

Regarding this clonotype: One end of the junction does not line up with germline, which may come from a read error. The DNA of the CDR3 is TGTGTCATCAGGACAGGGGGGGAGAGGACCGGGGAGCTGTTTTTT. As protein: CVIRTGGERTGELFF. The V and J genes are TRBV10-3 and TRBJ2-2, with TRBD1 matching 10 bases. The CDR3 covers 15 residues. Germline CDR1 and CDR2: ENHRY and SYGVKD.

CDR3 nucleotides: TGTGCCAGCAGTTATTCGTTATCTTCCGGGACTAGCGGGGCCTCCCAAGCAGGCACCGGGGAGCTGTTTTTT. It is translated as CASSYSLSSGTSGASQAGTGELFF. The chain combines TRBV6-2 or TRBV6-3 with TRBJ2-2; 13 nucleotides match TRBD2. This CDR3 contains 24 residues. Germline CDR1 MNHEY, CDR2 SVGEGT. V gave up 3 bases and J gave up 4 bases; unmatched junction bases: 26.

The V and J genes are TRBV2 and TRBJ2-5, with D tentatively TRBD2 (6 bases). The CDR3 covers 15 residues. The germline V gene has CDR1 SNHLY and CDR2 FYNNEI. V gave up 4 bases and J gave up 5 bases, with 17 bases separating them. The CDR3 DNA reads as TGTGCCAGCAGTGGGGGGGACGATGGGGTTGAGACCCAGTACTTC. It specifies CASSGGDDGVETQYF.

The V gene is TRBV2, the J gene TRBJ2-7; 7 bases line up with TRBD1. The CDR3 spans 12 residues. CDR1 and CDR2 from the germline V gene are SNHLY and FYNNEI. V gave up 6 bases and J gave up 6 bases; unmatched junction bases: 5. The CDR3 is CASRDTGVEQYF. CDR3 nucleotides: TGTGCCAGCAGGGATACAGGGGTCGAGCAGTACTTC.

This clonotype was counted many times. The chain employs TRBV7-6 and TRBJ2-7; possibly TRBD1 for D (6 bases). V lost 5 bases and J lost 7, with 21 bases in between. Germline V gives CDR1 SGHVS, CDR2 FNYEAQ. The CDR3 sequence is 15 residues long. The CDR3 is CASSTGSGDQKEQYF. The CDR3 DNA is TGTGCCAGCAGCACAGGCTCAGGGGACCAGAAAGAGCAGTACTTC. The whole variable domain, filled in from reference TRBV7-6 and TRBJ2-7, reads GAGVSQSPRYKVTKRGQDVALRCDPISGHVSLYWYRQALGQGPEFLTYFNYEAQQDKSGLPNDRFSAERPEGSISTLTIQRTEQRDSAMYRCASSTGSGDQKEQYFGPGTRLTVT.

V gene TRBV27 combines with J gene TRBJ1-2, with TRBD1 matching 9 bases. Germline loops: CDR1 MNHEY, CDR2 SMNVEV (reference sequence). The CDR3 is made up of 13 amino acids. Losses at the gene ends were 4 bases for V and 8 bases for J; bases not matched to a gene: 5. The CDR3 nucleotides are TGTGCCAGCAGTTCCCGGGACAGGGACGGCTACACCTTC. This translates into CASSSRDRDGYTF.

This clonotype has only a few counts. The V gene is TRBV6-5, the J gene TRBJ1-2; 11 positions agree with TRBD1. Trimming took 8 bases from V and 1 from J; bases not matched to a gene: 6. The length of the CDR3 is 15 residues. Germline V gene data show CDR1 as MNHEY and CDR2 as SVGAGI. The DNA for the CDR3 is TGTGCCAGCGTACCGGGACAGGGGGTTAACTATGGCTACACCTTC. This sequence encodes CASVPGQGVNYGYTF.

This sequence joins TRBV27 and TRBJ2-3; the match to TRBD1 covers 7 bases. The CDR3 has 14 amino acids. V was clipped by 7 bases and J by 1 base; unmatched bases: 5. Germline V gene sequence: CDR1 MNHEY, CDR2 SMNVEV (reference sequence). This chain's CDR3 is CASTITGGTDTQYF. In DNA form, the CDR3 reads TGTGCCAGCACTATCACAGGGGGCACAGATACGCAGTATTTT.

The rearrangement joins TRBV25-1 to TRBJ2-2; TRBD1 matches 9 bases. V lost 7 bases and J lost 0; bases outside the gene matches: 9. Germline CDR1 MGHDK, CDR2 SYGVNS. The CDR3 has 17 residues. The CDR3 spells CASKGPGQGTNTGELFF. CDR3 DNA sequence: TGTGCCAGCAAAGGACCGGGACAGGGAACGAACACCGGGGAGCTGTTTTTT.

The V gene is TRBV20-1, the J gene TRBJ2-5; TRBD2 aligns across 12 bases. The CDR3 loop spans 16 amino acids. Germline trimming cut 1 base from V and 5 bases from J; bases unmatched to any gene: 8. Germline assignment: CDR1 DFQATT and CDR2 SNEGSKA (reference sequence). CDR3 in DNA: TGCAGTGCTAGAGCGCCACCGACTAGCGGGGGTGAGACCCAGTACTTC. Its protein is CSARAPPTSGGETQYF.

This clonotype was picked up a small number of times. V is TRBV4-1 and J is TRBJ2-2; TRBD2 aligns across 9 bases. The germline V gene has CDR1 MGHRA and CDR2 YSYEKL. CDR3 length equals 14 residues. With V trimmed by 1 base and J by 7 bases, 1 base remained unmatched. The chain's CDR3 is CASSQATSGGELFF. For the CDR3, the DNA is TGCGCCAGCAGCCAAGCGACTAGCGGCGGGGAGCTGTTTTTT.

CDR3 region: CASGGGFEQFF. CDR3 sequence (DNA): TGTGCCAGCGGGGGGGGGTTTGAGCAGTTCTTC. The chain uses TRBV12-3 or TRBV12-4 and TRBJ2-1; TRBD2 matches at 7 bases. Trimming at V came to 8 bases and at J to 9 bases, leaving 4 bases not matched to a gene. The CDR3 runs 11 residues.

Only a few counts were recorded for this clonotype. This chain uses TRBV27 with TRBJ2-1; no clear D gene. Germline V CDR1 and CDR2: MNHEY, SMNVEV (reference sequence). Trimming removed 3 bases from V and 7 bases from J, with 13 bases in between. The CDR3 totals 14 residues. Here the CDR3 reads CASSFGNLGNEQFF. The CDR3, as DNA: TGTGCCAGCAGTTTCGGTAACCTCGGAAATGAGCAGTTCTTC.

The chain uses TRBV4-1 and TRBJ2-7; D may be TRBD1 (6 bases). The V and J ends lost 1 base and 7 bases respectively, with 17 bases between them. The CDR3 totals 15 residues. The germline gives CDR1 MGHRA, CDR2 YSYEKL. This chain's CDR3 is CASSQGPPPTGEQYF. Here the CDR3 DNA reads TGCGCCAGCAGCCAAGGGCCCCCCCCGACAGGAGAGCAGTACTTC.

V and J are TRBV12-3 or TRBV12-4 and TRBJ1-1; D might be TRBD1 (5 bases). The germline V and J ends were trimmed by 5 bases and 0 bases, with 13 bases remaining between them. The CDR3 runs 15 residues. This CDR3 reads CASSIRQFMNTEAFF. The DNA for the CDR3 is TGTGCCAGCAGTATCCGACAGTTCATGAACACTGAAGCTTTCTTT.

V is TRBV4-2 and J is TRBJ2-1; 11 nucleotides line up with TRBD2. J lost 5 bases, V lost 2 bases, and 8 bases had no gene match. Germline V gene sequence: CDR1 LGHNA, CDR2 YNFKEQ. The CDR3 is 17 residues long. CDR3 region: CASSQLLSGGANNEQFF. CDR3 bases: TGTGCCAGCAGCCAACTCCTTAGCGGGGGGGCGAACAATGAGCAGTTCTTC.

The CDR3 spells CSARHRNQPQHF. In DNA, the CDR3 is TGCAGTGCTAGGCACAGAAATCAGCCCCAGCATTTT. The chain links TRBV20-1 to TRBJ1-5; D gene unclear. Between the trimmed V and J ends, which lost 3 bases and 4 bases, there was a span of 7 bases. This CDR3 spans 12 amino acids. Germline CDR1 is DFQATT and CDR2 is SNEGSKA (reference sequence).

J is TRBJ2-5 and V is TRBV5-4; 9 nucleotides align to TRBD1. The CDR3 has 17 amino acids. From germline, CDR1 is SGHNT and CDR2 YYREEE (reference sequence). With 0 bases clipped from V and 1 base from J, the junction kept 7 bases outside the gene matches. DNA of the CDR3: TGTGCCAGCAGCTTGGACGGGACAGGGTACACCCAAGAGACCCAGTACTTC. Translation: CASSLDGTGYTQETQYF.

This clonotype came up many times. A junction end diverges from the germline sequence, so it may reflect a read error. The V gene is TRBV7-7, the J gene TRBJ2-6; 13 nucleotides agree with TRBD2. CDR3 length: 18 amino acids. Germline CDR1 SSHAT, CDR2 FNYEAQ (reference sequence). CDR3 sequence (DNA): TGTGCTAGCAGCGACCGGACTAGCGGGGGCTCTGGGGCCAACGTCCTGACTTTC. This codes for CASSDRTSGGSGANVLTF. Using reference TRBV7-7 and TRBJ2-6 for the parts outside the CDR3, the full variable domain is GAGVSQSPRYKVTKRGQDVTLRCDPISSHATLYWYQQALGQGPEFLTYFNYEAQPDKSGLPSDRFSAERPEGSISTLTIQRTEQRDSAMYRCASSDRTSGGSGANVLTFGAGSRLTVL.

The V and J genes are TRBV24-1 and TRBJ2-3; 7 nucleotides agree with TRBD2. CDR3 length equals 14 residues. The trim removed 9 bases at V and 2 bases at J, leaving 7 bases unmatched. Looked up from germline, CDR1 is KGHDR and CDR2 is SFDVKD. CDR3 region: CATGAAGDTDTQYF. In nucleotides, the CDR3 is TGTGCCACCGGGGCGGCGGGAGACACAGATACGCAGTATTTT.

In its sample, this clonotype was seen many times. The chain uses TRBV7-9 and TRBJ2-1; 9 bases are shared with TRBD1. J was trimmed by 8 bases and V by 8 bases; bases with no gene match: 10. The CDR3 is 14 residues long. Germline CDR1 reads SEHNR; CDR2 reads FQNEAQ (reference sequence). The CDR3: CASRTGARVHEQFF. The CDR3 DNA follows: TGTGCCAGCCGGACAGGGGCGCGAGTCCATGAGCAGTTCTTC.

This rearrangement joins TRBV7-3 to TRBJ1-1; no definite D call. V was shortened by 5 bases and J by 6 bases, with 7 bases between the two germline ends. Germline V gives CDR1 SGHTA, CDR2 FQGTGA. The CDR3 length is 11 residues. In DNA form, the CDR3 reads TGTGCCAGCAGCCACAACCCTGAAGCTTTCTTT. This codes for CASSHNPEAFF.

The DNA of the CDR3 is TGTGCCAGCAGGACAGACATACCTAATGAAAAACTGTTTTTT. Its protein product is CASRTDIPNEKLFF. This chain uses TRBV6-6 with TRBJ1-4, with D possibly TRBD1 on 5 matching bases. V was cut by 6 bases and J by 3 bases, with 11 bases left in between. The germline V gene has CDR1 MNHNY and CDR2 SVGAGI (reference sequence). The CDR3 is 14 amino acids.

This chain connects TRBV5-1 to TRBJ1-1, with no clear D. CDR3 length: 15 residues. Looked up from germline, CDR1 is SGHRS and CDR2 is YFSETQ. Trimming took off 7 bases at V and 6 bases at J, with 22 bases between the two ends. In DNA form, the CDR3 reads TGCGCCAGCGGCGAGGGAGTTGACCGCGAGGCTGAAGCTTTCTTT. It translates to CASGEGVDREAEAFF. Supplemented by reference TRBV5-1 and TRBJ1-1, the full variable domain reads KAGVTQTPRYLIKTRGQQVTLSCSPISGHRSVSWYQQTPGQGLQFLFEYFSETQRNKGNFPGRFSGRQFSNSRSEMNVSTLELGDSALYLCASGEGVDREAEAFFGQGTRLTVV.

CDR3 sequence: CASSYGQGVIEQYV. As DNA, the CDR3 is TGTGCCAGCAGTTACGGACAGGGGGTAATTGAGCAGTACGTC. The chain links TRBV6-6 to TRBJ2-7, with 10 positions matching TRBD1. This CDR3 contains 14 residues. The germline CDR1 and CDR2 sequences are MNHNY and SVGAGI (reference sequence). V shed 2 bases and J 7 bases; nucleotides not matched to a gene: 5.

CDR3 protein: CAAGGQLNYGYTF. The CDR3 DNA reads as TGTGCCGCGGGGGGACAGCTTAACTATGGCTACACCTTC. J is TRBJ1-2 and V is TRBV10-3; the match to TRBD1 covers 7 bases. Germline-derived CDR1 and CDR2 are ENHRY and SYGVKD. This CDR3 contains 13 residues. With 11 bases clipped from V and 1 base from J, the junction kept 7 bases outside the gene matches.

CDR3 DNA: TGTGCCAGCAGTGAAGCCTTCTCCTACGAGCAGTACTTC. It encodes CASSEAFSYEQYF. V and J are TRBV6-1 and TRBJ2-7; no reliable D call. The CDR3 is 13 residues long. Trimming took 0 bases from V and 0 from J, leaving 3 bases between them. Germline V gene sequence: CDR1 MNHNS, CDR2 SASEGT.

This chain joins TRBV7-2 and TRBJ2-1, with D maybe TRBD2 (6 bases). Deletions cut 5 bases from V and 8 bases from J, with 13 bases between. From germline, CDR1 is SGHTA and CDR2 FQGNSA. This CDR3 has 13 residues. The CDR3 is CASSAGRIYEQFF. The CDR3 DNA reads as TGTGCCAGCAGCGCGGGGAGAATCTATGAGCAGTTCTTC.

This clonotype was counted a few times. V usage is TRBV4-2 and J usage is TRBJ2-6; 7 nucleotides line up with TRBD1. After removal of 4 bases from V and 0 bases from J, the junction contained 9 bases not matched to a gene. This CDR3 comprises 18 residues. The germline V gene encodes CDR1 LGHNA and CDR2 YNFKEQ. The CDR3 nucleotides are TGTGCCAGCAGCCTGGGACAGCTAGGCCGCTCTGGGGCCAACGTCCTGACTTTC. As protein: CASSLGQLGRSGANVLTF.

V and J are TRBV19 and TRBJ1-1; weak D call: TRBD1 (6 bases). Trimming removed 5 bases at V and 1 base at J, with 11 bases between. CDR3 length: 14 amino acids. The germline V gene has CDR1 LNHDA and CDR2 SQIVND (reference sequence). This CDR3 is CASSASTGNTEAFF. The CDR3 bases are TGTGCCAGTAGTGCCTCGACAGGGAACACTGAAGCTTTCTTT.